By its share, the clone carrying this T cell receptor (beta chain) is medium-sized. Until they underwent thyroid surgery, no patient had received any treatment. TCRdb re-called the PCR reads with MiXCR. The sample has 5,100 or so clones, over 25% seen once. The data were obtained in a study of metastatic and nonmetastatic thyroid tumors. Study as a whole: Malignant thyroid and benign thyroid patients provided blood and tumor or nodule tissue whose repertoires were compared.

The V segment lost 3 bases and the J segment 7 bases; nucleotides outside the gene matches: 4. The CDR3 is 15 amino acids. Germline V gives CDR1 KGHSH, CDR2 LQKENI. The sample comprised adjacent normal tissue. The gene calls are TRBV18 and TRBJ2-1; 12 bases match TRBD1. This sequence originates from a female donor with papillary thyroid cancer or a benign thyroid nodule (not recorded which). Some clones in this sample may be carry-over from other donors' samples. As DNA, the CDR3 is TGTGCCAGCTCACCTGGGACAGGGGGCTATAATGAGCAGTTCTTC. Translation: CASSPGTGGYNEQFF.